This T cell receptor beta chain was documented in a study of CD8 T cells in ankylosing spondylitis. Quantitative 5'-RACE was performed with molecular barcodes, and it yielded the TCR beta libraries. TCRdb re-derived calls from the 5' RACE reads in MiXCR, one entry per CDR3 protein. The sample carries 500,000 to 550,000 distinct CDR3 sequences, about 13% recorded once. This clonotype came up a few times. Its antigen is undetermined. Study conclusions and caveats: Ankylosing spondylitis blood appeared to be characterized by a TCR beta motif of about eight highly homologous variants. Clones tied to disease were said to be significantly enriched in matched ankylosing spondylitis synovial fluid.

CDR3 length: 15 residues. Germline CDR1 and CDR2: SGHTA and FQGNSA. Trimming took off 1 base at V and 3 bases at J, with 10 bases between the two ends. V is TRBV7-2 and J is TRBJ2-1, with TRBD1 as a possible D gene (5 bases). Source material: blood, either unsorted or a sorted T cell fraction (not recorded which). The sequence was collected from a male donor with ankylosing spondylitis. This CDR3 is CASSLVQALYNEQFF. The CDR3 coding sequence is TGTGCCAGCAGCTTAGTACAGGCCCTCTACAATGAGCAGTTCTTC.